A single sample is the source of the 21 T cell receptor beta chains below, sequenced in a study of cytomegalovirus exposure and HLA in healthy donors. PCR was performed using 60 Vbeta and 13 Jbeta primers. Clones were read by immunoSEQ multiplex PCR, and TCRdb kept only the in-frame ones, dropping some. The sample records more than 50,000 clones, around three quarters being singletons. Sequenced material: PBMCs. Receptors were obtained from a woman between 50 and 59 years old in good health and CMV-seropositive.

The chain uses TRBV6-4 and TRBJ1-1, with 8 bases lining up with TRBD1. CDR1 and CDR2 from the germline V gene are MRHNA and SNTAGT. The V gene end was trimmed by 5 bases and the J gene end by 4 bases; junction bases not matched to a gene: 6. The CDR3 extends over 14 amino acids. Here the CDR3 DNA reads TGTGCCAGCAGTTCGGACAGGGATGCCACTGAAGCTTTCTTT. Translation gives CASSSDRDATEAFF.

This clone was seen only a few times. J is TRBJ2-7 and V is TRBV29-1, with D uncertain. Germline V CDR1 and CDR2: SQVTM, ANQGSEA. V lost 2 bases and J lost 3, with 11 bases in between. The CDR3 totals 13 residues. In DNA form, the CDR3 reads TGCAGCGTTGAATTCGACAACAGCTACGAGCAGTACTTC. This sequence encodes CSVEFDNSYEQYF.

The chain recombines TRBV28 with TRBJ1-2, with unresolved D. Germline assignment: CDR1 MDHEN and CDR2 SYDVKM. V was shortened by 4 bases and J by 2 bases, with 11 bases between the two germline ends. The CDR3 has 14 amino acids. The CDR3 DNA follows: TGTGCCAGCAGTTGGAACTCTAGGAACTATGGCTACACCTTC. It specifies CASSWNSRNYGYTF.

The chain joins TRBV19 to TRBJ2-2; D is unclear. Trimming removed 6 bases from V and 3 bases from J, with 11 bases in between. This CDR3 comprises 14 residues. The germline CDR1 and CDR2 sequences are LNHDA and SQIVND (reference sequence). The CDR3 region has the DNA TGTGCCAGTAGGAACAGAGCTTACACCGGGGAGCTGTTTTTT. Its protein product is CASRNRAYTGELFF.

V gene TRBV7-2 combines with J gene TRBJ2-1; D is perhaps TRBD2 (6 bases). The CDR3 totals 15 residues. Germline CDR1 SGHTA, CDR2 FQGNSA. The V and J ends lost 5 bases and 5 bases respectively, with 16 bases between them. The CDR3 DNA sequence: TGTGCCAGCAGCCCAAGGGGACTGACGAACAATGAGCAGTTCTTC. Translated: CASSPRGLTNNEQFF. The variable domain in full, completed from reference TRBV7-2 and TRBJ2-1, reads GAGVSQSPSNKVTEKGKDVELRCDPISGHTALYWYRQSLGQGLEFLIYFQGNSAPDKSGLPSDRFSAERTGGSVSTLTIQRTQQEDSAVYLCASSPRGLTNNEQFFGPGTRLTVL.

The CDR3 DNA sequence: TGTGCCAGTAAAGCCACGCCCTACAATGAGCAGTTCTTC. This encodes CASKATPYNEQFF. The chain carries TRBV19 and TRBJ2-1; D is ambiguous. The length of the CDR3 is 13 residues. The ends were cut back, 7 bases at V and 2 bases at J, with 9 bases in the middle. Per the germline V gene, CDR1 is LNHDA and CDR2 is SQIVND (reference sequence). Complete variable domain (other parts from reference TRBV19 and TRBJ2-1): DGGITQSPKYLFRKEGQNVTLSCEQNLNHDAMYWYRQDPGQGLRLIYYSQIVNDFQKGDIAEGYSVSREKKESFPLTVTSAQKNPTAFYLCASKATPYNEQFFGPGTRLTVL.

This clone has ten or more counts. The rearrangement links TRBV6-6 to TRBJ1-1; maybe TRBD1 (5 bases). The V gene's germline CDR1 is MNHNY and CDR2 SVGAGI (reference sequence). The V and J ends lost 3 bases and 5 bases respectively, with 10 bases between them. The CDR3 spans 13 residues. The CDR3 sequence is CASSYQGTTEAFF. The CDR3 bases are TGTGCCAGCAGTTATCAGGGAACAACTGAAGCTTTCTTT.

This chain links TRBV9 with TRBJ2-2, with a weak D call TRBD2 (5 bases). The CDR3 is 13 amino acids. Germline-derived CDR1 and CDR2 are SGDLS and YYNGEE. Trimming shortened V by 7 bases and J by 4 bases, and 11 bases separated the two germline ends. CDR3 in amino acids: CASFNAGTGELFF. CDR3 in DNA: TGTGCCAGCTTCAATGCGGGCACCGGGGAGCTGTTTTTT.

This clone showed up just a few times. The chain combines TRBV19 with TRBJ1-5; TRBD1 matches 10 bases. The CDR3 covers 19 residues. Trimming took 9 bases from V and 7 from J; bases not matched to a gene: 24. Germline CDR1 reads LNHDA; CDR2 reads SQIVND (reference sequence). CDR3 amino acids: CASSSRRGTGVGVGQPQHF. The CDR3 coding sequence is TGTGCCAGCTCATCCCGAAGGGGGACAGGGGTAGGGGTTGGCCAGCCCCAGCATTTT.

The V gene is TRBV28, the J gene TRBJ1-1; a weak D match, TRBD1 (5 bases). This CDR3 is 14 amino acids long. Germline values: CDR1 MDHEN, CDR2 SYDVKM. V shed 5 bases and J shed 2 bases, with 12 bases lying between them. Here the CDR3 DNA reads TGTGCCAGCAGTCTCCGACAGCTCAACACTGAAGCTTTCTTT. This encodes CASSLRQLNTEAFF.

J is TRBJ2-1 and V is TRBV5-1; weak D call: TRBD2 (6 bases). Germline CDR1 SGHRS, CDR2 YFSETQ. V lost 0 bases, J lost 9 bases, and 13 bases lay in between. The CDR3 covers 14 residues. This chain's CDR3 is CASSLAGAGGEQFF. CDR3 coding DNA: TGCGCCAGCAGCTTGGCGGGAGCGGGTGGTGAGCAGTTCTTC. Combining the CDR3 with reference TRBV5-1 and TRBJ2-1 gives the whole variable domain KAGVTQTPRYLIKTRGQQVTLSCSPISGHRSVSWYQQTPGQGLQFLFEYFSETQRNKGNFPGRFSGRQFSNSRSEMNVSTLELGDSALYLCASSLAGAGGEQFFGPGTRLTVL.

The chain links TRBV13 to TRBJ1-2, with 11 bases fitting TRBD1. Germline CDR1 is PRHDT and CDR2 is FYEKMQ (reference sequence). V lost 5 bases and J lost 1; bases outside the gene matches: 9. The CDR3 runs 17 residues. The CDR3 spells CASSRDRGTMINYGYTF. Written as DNA, the CDR3 is TGTGCCAGCAGCCGGGACAGGGGGACCATGATTAACTATGGCTACACCTTC.

V is TRBV21-1 and J is TRBJ2-7; TRBD1, the table's D call, lacks a check against the DNA. TRBV21-1 counts as a pseudogene. This CDR3 contains 14 residues. The CDR3 region is CAKAGTGDSYEQYF. The DNA of the CDR3 is TGTGCCAAAGCAGGGACAGGAGATTCCTACGAGCAGTACTTC.

The rearrangement links TRBV6-5 to TRBJ2-7, with D possibly matching TRBD2 (6 bases). Germline CDR1 and CDR2: MNHEY and SVGAGI. V was trimmed by 5 bases and J by 3 bases, leaving 14 bases between them. The CDR3 is made up of 14 amino acids. CDR3 nucleotide sequence: TGTGCCAGCAGTCCGGGACTCGTCTACTACGAGCAGTACTTC. It codes for CASSPGLVYYEQYF.

The V gene is TRBV13, the J gene TRBJ2-7, with 8 bases lining up with TRBD1. Germline V gene lookup returns CDR1 PRHDT and CDR2 FYEKMQ (reference sequence). The CDR3 has 16 amino acids. The trim removed 0 bases at V and 5 bases at J, leaving 9 bases unmatched. CDR3 nucleotides: TGTGCCAGCAGCTTAGGCGAGGGACAGGCTATAAACGAGCAGTACTTC. Protein product: CASSLGEGQAINEQYF.

The genes are TRBV18 and TRBJ2-7; TRBD2 matches at 10 bases. The V gene's germline CDR1 is KGHSH and CDR2 LQKENI. The ends lost 0 bases at V and 4 bases at J; junction bases unmatched: 0. The CDR3 runs 14 residues. In DNA, the CDR3 is TGTGCCAGCTCACCACCTAGCGGGGGGTACGAGCAGTACTTC. Translating gives CASSPPSGGYEQYF.

This clone was seen more than once but under ten times. The V and J genes are TRBV5-6 and TRBJ2-6, with D tentatively TRBD1 (6 bases). With 4 bases removed from V and 2 bases from J, the gap between germline ends came to 13 bases. The CDR3 length is 16 residues. Germline CDR1 SGHDT, CDR2 YYEEEE. In DNA, the CDR3 is TGTGCCAGCAGCCCGATCAGGGGAACTGGGGCCAACGTCCTGACTTTC. It encodes CASSPIRGTGANVLTF.

V usage is TRBV28 and J usage is TRBJ2-5; perhaps TRBD2 as D (5 bases). Trimming left V 8 bases short and J 5 bases short, with 9 bases between. Germline assignment: CDR1 MDHEN and CDR2 SYDVKM. The CDR3 sequence is 11 residues long. Written as DNA, the CDR3 is TGTGCCAGCGGGAGCCGGGAGACCCAGTACTTC. The encoded protein is CASGSRETQYF.

The chain couples TRBV4-2 to TRBJ2-5; TRBD2 aligns across 9 bases. The V gene end was trimmed by 2 bases and the J gene end by 4 bases; junction bases not matched to a gene: 11. The CDR3 is 17 residues long. Germline assignment: CDR1 LGHNA and CDR2 YNFKEQ. For the CDR3, the DNA is TGTGCCAGCAGCCAAACCGGGGTAGCGGGAGTGTCAGAGACCCAGTACTTC. This sequence encodes CASSQTGVAGVSETQYF.

V is TRBV6-6 and J is TRBJ2-2, with D perhaps TRBD2 (5 bases). Trimming pared 10 bases from V and 5 bases from J, leaving 23 bases between. The V gene's germline CDR1 is MNHNY and CDR2 SVGAGI (reference sequence). This CDR3 spans 16 amino acids. The CDR3 protein is CATGTIGGRLTGELFF. Written as DNA, the CDR3 is TGTGCCACGGGAACGATAGGAGGCCGTCTTACCGGGGAGCTGTTTTTT.

The chain joins TRBV4-2 to TRBJ2-1; 11 nucleotides align to TRBD2. V was pared by 6 bases and J by 5 bases, with 9 bases of the junction left unmatched. This CDR3 contains 16 residues. Per the germline V gene, CDR1 is LGHNA and CDR2 is YNFKEQ. In DNA form, the CDR3 reads TGTGCCAGCAGTCGGGGGTTTAGCGGGGGGGACAATGAGCAGTTCTTC. It yields the protein CASSRGFSGGDNEQFF.